Listed below are T cell receptor beta chains from one sample, sequenced in a study of Ad26.COV2.S vaccination and SARS-CoV-2 variants. Produced via immunoSEQ multiplex PCR; TCRdb's table is partial and in-frame only. The sample has hundreds of thousands of clones, approximately 92% seen once. Specimen: peripheral blood, collected in a trial of Ad26.COV2.S vaccine versus placebo. The receptors shown here come from a person aged 18-60 years who received the Ad26.COV2.S COVID-19 vaccine or a placebo. Both conserved end residues are part of each CDR3. Each record gives: D gene, CDR3 length, clone size, J gene, V gene, CDR3 DNA, CDR3 protein. A D gene is named only where the DNA matches it firmly. The size field is filled for only some rows; it gives once, few, many or a size class.

TRBD1 | 16 | . | TRBJ1-2 | TRBV4-3 | TGCGCCAGCAGCCAGACCCTCGACAGGGGGTTCTATGGCTACACCTTC | CASSQTLDRGFYGYTF
. | 13 | . | TRBJ1-2 | TRBV19 | TGTGCCAGTAGTATTGGGGGAATCCATGGCTACACCTTC | CASSIGGIHGYTF
. | 12 | . | TRBJ2-1 | TRBV28 | TGTGCCAGCAGTTTAAGGGGCAATGAGCAGTTCTTC | CASSLRGNEQFF
TRBD1 | 12 | . | TRBJ2-7 | TRBV29-1 | TGCAGCGTCGCCGGGACAGGCTACGAGCTGTACTTC | CSVAGTGYELYF
. | 15 | . | TRBJ2-3 | TRBV5-1 | TGCGCCAGCAGCTTGGACAGCGGCCTCACAGATACGCAGTATTTT | CASSLDSGLTDTQYF
TRBD1 | 15 | . | TRBJ1-5 | TRBV9 | TGTGCCAGCAGCGTTGGGACAGGGAGCAATCAGCCCCAGCATTTT | CASSVGTGSNQPQHF
. | 11 | . | TRBJ2-2 | TRBV18 | TGTGCCAGCTCAGACACCGGGGAGCTGTTTTTT | CASSDTGELFF
. | 13 | . | TRBJ2-3 | TRBV6-5 | TGTGCCAGCAGTACGAGGTTTCCAGATACGCAGTATTTT | CASSTRFPDTQYF
TRBD1 | 13 | once | TRBJ1-3 | TRBV7-2 | TGTGCCAGCAGCACGCAGGGGGTAAACACCATATATTTT | CASSTQGVNTIYF
. | 13 | . | TRBJ2-3 | TRBV9 | TGTGCCAGCAGCGTAGCGGCGGATGATACGCAGTATTTT | CASSVAADDTQYF
. | 14 | . | TRBJ2-1 | TRBV9 | TGTGCCAGCAGCGTATCCTGGGGGGTTGCTGAGCAGTTCTTC | CASSVSWGVAEQFF
TRBD1 | 15 | . | TRBJ1-6 | TRBV18 | TGTGCCAGCTCACCCTTGGACAGGGTTAATTCACCCCTCCACTTT | CASSPLDRVNSPLHF
. | 14 | . | TRBJ2-5 | TRBV5-1 | TGCGCCAGCAGGTTGGGGGGTTACCAAGAGACCCAGTACTTC | CASRLGGYQETQYF
. | 16 | . | TRBJ1-6 | TRBV10-3 | TGTGCCATCAGTGGAACTTCGGCTGGTTTTGGCTCACCCCTCCACTTT | CAISGTSAGFGSPLHF
. | 15 | . | TRBJ1-1 | TRBV4-1 | TGCGCCAGCAGCCAAGATCGGCAGGGGTGGACTGAAGCTTTCTTT | CASSQDRQGWTEAFF
TRBD1 | 18 | . | TRBJ2-6 | TRBV7-9 | TGTGCCAGCAGCGAGAGACAGGGGACGTCCTCTGGGGCCAACGTCCTGACTTTC | CASSERQGTSSGANVLTF
. | 14 | . | TRBJ1-4 | TRBV28 | TGTGCCAGCAGTAGGTTGGGGGCGGATGAAAAACTGTTTTTT | CASSRLGADEKLFF
TRBD2 | 16 | . | TRBJ2-3 | TRBV5-4 | TGTGCCAGCAGCCCTCGGATAGCGGGCGGCACAGATACGCAGTATTTT | CASSPRIAGGTDTQYF
. | 14 | . | TRBJ1-6 | TRBV18 | TGTGCCAGCTCACCCCAGGGTAGTGATTCACCCCTCCACTTT | CASSPQGSDSPLHF
. | 13 | . | TRBJ1-1 | TRBV27 | TGTGCCAGCAGTCTAGGGCCGAACACTGAAGCTTTCTTT | CASSLGPNTEAFF
TRBD1 | 14 | . | TRBJ1-3 | TRBV18 | TGTGCCAGCTCACTCGGGACAGAGGGAAACACCATATATTTT | CASSLGTEGNTIYF
. | 15 | . | TRBJ1-6 | TRBV7-2 | TGTGCCAGCAGCTTAGTTGGGGGTTTGGATTCACCCCTCCACTTT | CASSLVGGLDSPLHF
. | 14 | . | TRBJ1-2 | TRBV30 | TGTGCCTGGAGTCAGACAATAACCAACTATGGCTACACCTTC | CAWSQTITNYGYTF
TRBD2 | 14 | . | TRBJ2-2 | TRBV4-1 | TGCGCCAGCAGCTGGAAGCGGGAGGGCGGGGAGCTGTTTTTT | CASSWKREGGELFF
. | 14 | . | TRBJ1-2 | TRBV27 | TGTGCCAGCAGTTTATATCCCCAAGGGGTGGGCTACACCTTC | CASSLYPQGVGYTF
. | 12 | . | TRBJ2-5 | TRBV30 | TGTGCCTGGAGTTTATCTAGCGAGACCCAGTACTTC | CAWSLSSETQYF
. | 14 | . | TRBJ1-4 | TRBV27 | TGTGCCAGCAGTTCCCAGCTTACTAATGAAAAACTGTTTTTT | CASSSQLTNEKLFF
TRBD2 | 14 | . | TRBJ2-3 | TRBV2 | TGTGCCAGCATGACCGGGAGGGTTGTAGATACGCAGTATTTT | CASMTGRVVDTQYF
. | 13 | once | TRBJ2-7 | TRBV6-5 | TGTGCCAGCAGTCTCCGGGACACCAACGAGCAGTACTTC | CASSLRDTNEQYF
. | 16 | . | TRBJ2-6 | TRBV7-6 | TGTGCCAGCAGCTTAACTCCAGGGGAGGGGGCCAACGTCCTGACTTTC | CASSLTPGEGANVLTF
. | 14 | . | TRBJ2-1 | TRBV3-1/TRBV3-2 | TGTGCCAGCAGCTATTGGACGCAGGACAATGAGCAGTTCTTC | CASSYWTQDNEQFF
TRBD1 | 13 | . | TRBJ2-7 | TRBV30 | TGTGCCTGGATGGTAGGGGGCGGCTACGAGCAGTACTTC | CAWMVGGGYEQYF
. | 12 | . | TRBJ1-1 | TRBV2 | TGTGCCAGCAGGCCGTCTACCCGGGGAGCTTTCTTT | CASRPSTRGAFF
. | 12 | . | TRBJ2-7 | TRBV11-2 | TGTGCCAGCAGCTTAGATATCGGCGAGCAGTACTTC | CASSLDIGEQYF
TRBD1 | 12 | . | TRBJ1-1 | TRBV28 | TGTGCCAGCGTAGGGGGCCGAACTGAAGCTTTCTTT | CASVGGRTEAFF
TRBD2 | 17 | . | TRBJ2-3 | TRBV27 | TGTGCCAGCAGTTCCCGCCCCGGAGCGGGAAGCACAGATACGCAGTATTTT | CASSSRPGAGSTDTQYF
. | 12 | . | TRBJ1-1 | TRBV18 | TGTGCCAGCTCACAAGGTGGAACTGAAGCTTTCTTT | CASSQGGTEAFF
. | 14 | . | TRBJ2-1 | TRBV28 | TGTGCCAGCAGCCCCCGGAGCTCCTACAATGAGCAGTTCTTC | CASSPRSSYNEQFF
TRBD2 | 16 | . | TRBJ2-1 | TRBV10-3 | TGTGCCATCAGTTTTGGGACTAGCGGGAGTCTGGATGAGCAGTTCTTC | CAISFGTSGSLDEQFF
TRBD2 | 15 | . | TRBJ2-7 | TRBV5-1 | TGCGCCAGCGGCCCGGGGGGAGCGGGAGGGCTCGAGCAGTACTTC | CASGPGGAGGLEQYF
TRBD2 | 17 | . | TRBJ2-1 | TRBV28 | TGTGCCAGCAGTTACAGGACTAGCGTCATTGGGGGCAATGAGCAGTTCTTC | CASSYRTSVIGGNEQFF
. | 14 | . | TRBJ2-7 | TRBV6-2/TRBV6-3 | TGTGCCAGCAGTTACTTACTGACGTCCTACGAGCAGTACTTC | CASSYLLTSYEQYF
TRBD2 | 13 | . | TRBJ2-1 | TRBV24-1 | TGTGCCACCAGTGATGTTAGCGGGAGTGAGCAGTTCTTC | CATSDVSGSEQFF
. | 15 | . | TRBJ2-1 | TRBV19 | TGTGCCAGTAGTATAACGGGAGTATCCTACAATGAGCAGTTCTTC | CASSITGVSYNEQFF
. | 13 | . | TRBJ1-1 | TRBV27 | TGTGCCAGCAGCACTACCGGGAACACTGAAGCTTTCTTT | CASSTTGNTEAFF
. | 12 | . | TRBJ2-5 | TRBV7-8 | TGTGCCAGCAGCTTTGACAGTGGGACCCAGTACTTC | CASSFDSGTQYF
TRBD1 | 16 | . | TRBJ1-5 | TRBV6-2/TRBV6-3 | TGTGCCAGCAGTTACCAGACAGGGGTGAGCAATCAGCCCCAGCATTTT | CASSYQTGVSNQPQHF
. | 15 | . | TRBJ2-7 | TRBV7-9 | TGTGCCAGCAGCTTAGAAGACAGCGCCCTTTACGAGCAGTACTTC | CASSLEDSALYEQYF
TRBD1 | 17 | . | TRBJ1-2 | TRBV9 | TGTGCCAGCAGCGATCCGGGACAGGGGGCCCCCATGCATGGCTACACCTTC | CASSDPGQGAPMHGYTF